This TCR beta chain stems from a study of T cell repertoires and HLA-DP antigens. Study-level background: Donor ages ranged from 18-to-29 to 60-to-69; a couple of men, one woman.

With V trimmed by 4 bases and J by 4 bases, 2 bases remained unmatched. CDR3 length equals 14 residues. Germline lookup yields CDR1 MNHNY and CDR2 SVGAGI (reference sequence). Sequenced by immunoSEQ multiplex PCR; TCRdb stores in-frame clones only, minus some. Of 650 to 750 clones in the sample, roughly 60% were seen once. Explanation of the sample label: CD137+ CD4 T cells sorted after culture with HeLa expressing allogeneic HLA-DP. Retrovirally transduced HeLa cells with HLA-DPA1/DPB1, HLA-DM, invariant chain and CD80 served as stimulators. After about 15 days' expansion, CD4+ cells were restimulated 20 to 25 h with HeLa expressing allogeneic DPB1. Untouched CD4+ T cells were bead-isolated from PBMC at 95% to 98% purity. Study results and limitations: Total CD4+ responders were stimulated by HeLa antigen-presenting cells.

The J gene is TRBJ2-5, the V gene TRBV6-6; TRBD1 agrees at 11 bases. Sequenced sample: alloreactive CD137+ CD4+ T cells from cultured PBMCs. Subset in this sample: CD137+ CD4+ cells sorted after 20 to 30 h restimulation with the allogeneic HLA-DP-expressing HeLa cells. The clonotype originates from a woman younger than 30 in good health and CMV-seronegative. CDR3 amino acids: CASSWTGGGETQYF. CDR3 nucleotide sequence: TGTGCCAGCAGTTGGACAGGGGGCGGAGAGACCCAGTACTTC.